This TCR beta chain was documented in a study of shared T cell receptors in the human thymus (dated by TCRdb to about 2021). Regarding the study in general: The study examined how the human thymus generates shared, self-reactive T-cell receptor alpha chains.

This clone was observed a single time. What this receptor recognizes is not known. No much larger clone exists at a distance of one base, and base qualities are not known. Receptors were amplified or captured by the immunoSEQ multiplex PCR assay. As stored in TCRdb, this immuneACCESS dataset retains in-frame rearrangements with V and J assigned. A fraction of the clones does not appear; measured against another copy, unresolved V genes explain less than half of the discrepancy, and the remainder lacks a known reason. The table for this sample lists roughly 700,000 clones; 88% of them were counted only once. The ten largest clones add up to around 0.01% of the sample. Separately, the same data were catalogued under a study of human thymus T cells. The second study also describes: Immunologically healthy infants undergoing open corrective cardiac surgery for congenital heart defects in Finland were used as donors. The thymus tissue came from surgical resects taken out during corrective cardiac surgery. V and J gene segment usage appeared biased in both thymic and peripheral blood repertoires. According to the related research, thymic TCR repertoires were highly overlapping among unrelated individuals. The study characterized TCR alpha and beta repertoires from under ten infant thymus samples and four related peripheral blood samples. Donor ages ranged from about 7 to 250 days, and the cohort comprised more than 5 male and two female infants. Thymocytes were freed from the tissue by mechanical means and kept at -70 degrees C as pellets of about 8.5-34 million cells. A QIAsymphony instrument was used to extract genomic DNA from the frozen cell pellets. The immunoSEQ multiplex PCR assay was used to amplify the TCRB and TCRAD loci from a standardized amount of quality-controlled genomic DNA. The amplicons spanned the V(D)J region and were long enough to cover the CDR3 and allow V and J genes to be identified. Amplicon sequencing was performed on an Illumina platform through the commercial immunoSEQ service. Primer bias and sequencing errors were corrected using previously described methods, and TCRAD and TCRB definitions followed the IMGT database. immunoSEQ Analyzer 3.0 and VDJTools were used for repertoire analysis, which covered basic statistics, V/J segment usage, diversity estimates, rarefaction and pairwise overlap. To estimate diversity, the Chao1, ChaoE, Efron-Thisted, Shannon and inverse Simpson indices were applied, and diversity was also estimated on datasets down-sampled to the smallest sample. Repertoire overlap used strict matching of CDR3 nucleotide sequence, V gene and J gene, with Jaccard-based multidimensional scaling clustering. On average, thymus samples yielded approximately 780,000 unique TCRB clonotypes, whereas blood samples yielded 65,000 to 100,000.

Sequencing was performed on thymocytes. The source is a boy younger than two with a congenital heart defect. Donor details come from another sample of the same person, matched by shared clones.

The sequenced DNA is TGTGCCAGCAGCTTTCCCTTCAACACTGAAGCTTTCTTT. It codes for CASSFPFNTEAFF. The V and J segments used are TRBV5-5 and TRBJ1-1, with no confident D gene call. Reading from cysteine to phenylalanine, the CDR3 counts 13 amino acids. The read is trimmed to its CDR3 DNA, 39 bases read in frame from base 1. The germline V gene (reference sequence) yields SGHKS for CDR1 and YYEKEE for CDR2. The junction carries 7 bases between V and J, which are trimmed by 2 bases and 2 bases respectively.